What follows are 12 T cell receptor beta chains derived from one specimen sequenced in a study of Graves' ophthalmopathy and Graves' hyperthyroidism. Amplification of TCR beta CDR3 regions used RNA transcripts. Second-round multiplex PCR came after a first-round RT-PCR that employed HTBI primers. A single record per CDR3 protein comes from TCRdb applying MiXCR to the multiplex PCR reads. The repertoire has 400,000 or so distinct CDR3 sequences, 15% of them found once; the top ten carry approximately 7%. What was sequenced was peripheral blood. The receptors were sampled from a woman aged 18 to 35 with stable Graves' hyperthyroidism.

This chain connects TRBV11-2 to TRBJ2-2; tentative D call: TRBD1 (6 bases). With 0 bases removed from V and 2 bases from J, the gap between germline ends came to 10 bases. The CDR3 contains 16 residues. CDR1 is SGHAT, CDR2 FQNNGV, per germline. The CDR3 reads CASSLDPGHNTGELFF. CDR3 DNA sequence: TGTGCCAGCAGCTTAGATCCGGGACACAACACCGGGGAGCTGTTTTTT.

This clonotype was found many times. A much larger clone sits a single nucleotide away, making a read error possible. The CDR3 DNA sequence: TGTGCCAGCAGTATTGGACGGGACACATTTGACTATGGCTACACCTTC. Translated, it gives CASSIGRDTFDYGYTF. This sequence joins TRBV6-2 or TRBV6-3 and TRBJ1-2; weak D call: TRBD1 (6 bases). This CDR3 region has 16 residues. The V and J ends lost 5 bases and 3 bases respectively, with 19 bases between them. In germline, CDR1 is MNHEY, CDR2 SVGEGT.

This clonotype was observed at least ten times. The chain joins TRBV29-1 to TRBJ1-1, with D unclear. The germline V gene has CDR1 SQVTM and CDR2 ANQGSEA. V shed 1 base and J shed 0 bases, with 15 bases lying between them. The CDR3 is 16 amino acids. The CDR3 DNA sequence: TGCAGCGTTGAAGGAGGGTTTTTGGGTATGAACACTGAAGCTTTCTTT. The encoded protein is CSVEGGFLGMNTEAFF.

This clonotype was observed many times. The chain carries TRBV12-3 or TRBV12-4 and TRBJ2-7; 8 nucleotides agree with TRBD2. There are 14 residues in the CDR3. J lost 6 bases, V lost 6 bases, and 10 bases had no gene match. The CDR3, as DNA: TGTGCCAGCAGGGGAGCGGGGGCCTCCCTCGAGCAGTACTTC. Protein: CASRGAGASLEQYF.

There are many counts of this clonotype. The V and J genes are TRBV12-3 or TRBV12-4 and TRBJ1-1; a weak D match, TRBD1 (6 bases). With 8 bases removed from V and 4 bases from J, the gap between germline ends came to 20 bases. The length of the CDR3 is 15 residues. The CDR3 spells CASHSPGAWGTEAFF. The CDR3 DNA reads TGTGCCAGCCATTCTCCGGGGGCTTGGGGCACTGAAGCTTTCTTT.

About this clonotype itself: A clone one base away is much larger, so this may be a read error. The chain combines TRBV6-2 or TRBV6-3 with TRBJ2-5; D ambiguous. Germline CDR1 MNHEY, CDR2 SVGEGT. V was clipped by 4 bases and J by 4 bases, with 13 bases between them. This CDR3 spans 14 amino acids. In nucleotides, the CDR3 is TGTGCCAGCAGTTCCCATCCAGCGCGAGAGACCCAGTACTTC. Its translation: CASSSHPARETQYF.

Concerning this clonotype: Compared with germline, one end of the junction differs, possibly owing to a read error. The J gene is TRBJ2-2, the V gene TRBV25-1; TRBD1 matches at 8 bases. Germline V gives CDR1 MGHDK, CDR2 SYGVNS. This CDR3 is built from 15 residues. CDR3 DNA sequence: TGTGCCAGCACTGAAGGACAGGGAGACACCGGGGAGCTGTTTTTT. Translation: CASTEGQGDTGELFF.

This clonotype was detected ten times or more. The chain joins TRBV29-1 to TRBJ2-7, with 8 positions matching TRBD2. In germline, CDR1 is SQVTM, CDR2 ANQGSEA. With V trimmed by 4 bases and J by 6 bases, 14 bases remained unmatched. This CDR3 has 15 residues. The chain's CDR3 is CSVVRLPAGGSEQYF. In DNA form, the CDR3 reads TGCAGCGTTGTGCGGCTCCCGGCGGGGGGTTCCGAGCAGTACTTC.

This clonotype appeared many times. J is TRBJ2-2 and V is TRBV29-1; D might be TRBD1 or TRBD2, each matching 5 bases. This CDR3 has 13 residues. Trimming removed 3 bases from V and 1 base from J, with 6 bases in between. Germline CDR1 is SQVTM and CDR2 is ANQGSEA. CDR3 sequence (DNA): TGCAGCGTTGATGGGGGGAACACCGGGGAGCTGTTTTTT. Protein: CSVDGGNTGELFF.

This clonotype appeared many times. The chain uses TRBV12-3 or TRBV12-4 and TRBJ2-7; D is perhaps TRBD2 (7 bases). Trimming took off 7 bases at V and 3 bases at J, with 16 bases between the two ends. The CDR3 loop spans 14 amino acids. The CDR3 DNA reads TGTGCCAGCACCTTGGGGGGGGGCCGCTACGAGCAGTACTTC. Residues: CASTLGGGRYEQYF.

This chain connects TRBV24-1 to TRBJ2-5, with D hard to call. Germline values: CDR1 KGHDR, CDR2 SFDVKD. CDR3 length: 15 residues. The V end was cut by 4 bases, the J end by 4 bases, with 15 bases between. The CDR3 DNA reads as TGTGCCACCAGTGACCCAGGCCACGGTCCAGAGACCCAGTACTTC. Protein sequence: CATSDPGHGPETQYF.

This clonotype was detected many times. The V call is TRBV5-5, the J call TRBJ1-5; 7 bases align to TRBD1. V was clipped by 4 bases and J by 7 bases; unmatched bases: 14. Germline CDR1 reads SGHKS; CDR2 reads YYEKEE (reference sequence). This CDR3 has 16 amino acids. CDR3 loop: CASSLGVDRAQQPQHF. For the CDR3, the DNA is TGTGCCAGCAGCCTGGGGGTCGACAGGGCCCAACAGCCCCAGCATTTT.